The T cell receptor (beta chain) under discussion was sequenced for a study of blood T cells in healthy people across ages. For the second PCR, which ran for about 6 to 11 cycles, a sample-barcoded 5' primer and a J-beta primer mix were used. TCRdb independently ran MiXCR on the 5' RACE reads; one entry per CDR3 protein. The sample lists 600,000 to 800,000 distinct CDR3 sequences, roughly 20% occurring once. This clonotype was observed a handful of times. Its specificity is unknown. The CDR3 has 15 residues. CDR1 SNHLY and CDR2 FYNNEI come from the germline V gene. V shed 4 bases and J 4 bases; nucleotides not matched to a gene: 6. Regarding the study as a whole: Diversity estimates drawn from one million T cells were deemed underestimates.

Source material: blood. The source of this sequence is a man between 65 and 80 years old in good health. The gene calls are TRBV2 and TRBJ2-5, with 10 positions matching TRBD2. DNA of the CDR3: TGTGCCAGCAGTGCTAGCGGGAGAGAAGGAGAGACCCAGTACTTC. It encodes CASSASGREGETQYF.